The 27 T cell receptor beta chains in this list originate from one sample, sequenced in a study of human T cells and chemical hapten exposure. This sample's time point: patch test 1, 2 weeks after DPC sensitization. Noted treatment: therapeutic diphenylcyclopropenone sensitization with weekly scalp DPC. TCRdb independently ran MiXCR on the RACE reads; one entry per CDR3 protein. Of over 85,000 distinct CDR3 sequences in the sample, around 12% are singletons; the top ten hold 2.1%. The source material was whole blood, sampled in connection with sensitization to the hapten diphenylcyclopropenone (DPC). These TCRs come from a woman aged 35 to 49 with alopecia areata. Some clones in this sample may be carry-over from other donors' samples.

This clonotype appeared many times. This chain connects TRBV7-9 to TRBJ1-2, with D hard to call. The V gene's germline CDR1 is SEHNR and CDR2 FQNEAQ (reference sequence). Trimming cost V 2 bases and J 0 bases, with 10 bases left between them. The CDR3 has 15 amino acids. The CDR3 DNA follows: TGTGCCAGCAGCTTATCGGCAGCCTCTAACTATGGCTACACCTTC. Protein sequence: CASSLSAASNYGYTF. Based on the CDR3 plus reference TRBV7-9 and TRBJ1-2, the full variable domain is DTGVSQNPRHKITKRGQNVTFRCDPISEHNRLYWYRQTLGQGPEFLTYFQNEAQLEKSRLLSDRFSAERPKGSFSTLEIQRTEQGDSAMYLCASSLSAASNYGYTFGSGTRLTVV.

This clonotype was found many times. The rearrangement links TRBV11-2 to TRBJ2-3; 8 nucleotides align to TRBD1. This CDR3 comprises 12 residues. CDR1 is SGHAT and CDR2 is FQNNGV in the germline V gene. With 5 bases clipped from V and 11 bases from J, the junction kept 6 bases outside the gene matches. Here the CDR3 reads CASSHRDRLQYF. The CDR3 nucleotides read TGTGCCAGCAGCCACCGGGACAGGTTGCAGTATTTT.

V and J are TRBV18 and TRBJ1-1, with D hard to call. Trimming shortened V by 2 bases and J by 6 bases, and 7 bases separated the two germline ends. Germline-derived CDR1 and CDR2 are KGHSH and LQKENI. The CDR3 extends over 12 amino acids. The DNA of the CDR3 is TGTGCCAGCTCACCAGGGAGGCCTGAAGCTTTCTTT. As protein: CASSPGRPEAFF.

The chain employs TRBV6-1 and TRBJ1-2; maybe TRBD1 (6 bases). The ends were cut back, 2 bases at V and 3 bases at J, with 16 bases in the middle. The V gene's germline CDR1 is MNHNS and CDR2 SASEGT. The CDR3 has 16 amino acids. The CDR3 DNA reads as TGTGCCAGCAGTGAAACCCTGGACAGACAGTACTATGGCTACACCTTC. Protein: CASSETLDRQYYGYTF.

V is TRBV7-2 and J is TRBJ2-1, with 7 bases lining up with TRBD2. V lost 5 bases and J lost 1; bases outside the gene matches: 11. Germline CDR1 is SGHTA and CDR2 is FQGNSA. This CDR3 is built from 17 residues. CDR3 in DNA: TGTGCCAGCAGCCTCCGGGGGGAGGGAGCGTCCTACAATGAGCAGTTCTTC. Encoded protein: CASSLRGEGASYNEQFF.

The sample holds a few counts of this clonotype. The V call is TRBV7-8, the J call TRBJ2-1; possible D gene TRBD1, 7 bases. Per germline, CDR1 SGHVS and CDR2 FQNEAQ. This CDR3 contains 12 residues. Trimming took 2 bases from V and 13 from J, leaving 12 bases between them. This CDR3 reads CASSLSGDRQFF. The CDR3 bases are TGTGCCAGCAGCTTATCGGGGGACAGACAGTTCTTC.

The V call is TRBV7-2, the J call TRBJ2-1; TRBD1 is a possible D gene (6 bases). CDR1 and CDR2 from the germline V gene are SGHTA and FQGNSA. The CDR3 loop spans 12 amino acids. V was cut by 3 bases and J by 9 bases, with 9 bases left in between. CDR3 region: CASSFTGPEQFF. CDR3 nucleotides: TGTGCCAGCAGCTTCACAGGGCCTGAGCAGTTCTTC.

The chain has TRBV28 and TRBJ2-5, with 7 nucleotides matching TRBD1. Germline V gene sequence: CDR1 MDHEN, CDR2 SYDVKM. This CDR3 has 15 amino acids. V lost 4 bases and J lost 1; bases outside the gene matches: 6. This CDR3 reads CASSSRQGPQETQYF. CDR3 coding DNA: TGTGCCAGCAGTTCGAGACAGGGTCCCCAAGAGACCCAGTACTTC. Supplemented by reference TRBV28 and TRBJ2-5, the full variable domain reads DVKVTQSSRYLVKRTGEKVFLECVQDMDHENMFWYRQDPGLGLRLIYFSYDVKMKEKGDIPEGYSVSREKKERFSLILESASTNQTSMYLCASSSRQGPQETQYFGPGTRLLVL.

This clonotype has more than one count but fewer than ten. The chain has TRBV4-3 and TRBJ2-3; tentative D call: TRBD2 (5 bases). Trimming removed 0 bases from V and 0 bases from J, with 19 bases in between. The V gene's germline CDR1 is LGHNA and CDR2 YSLEER. The CDR3 loop spans 19 amino acids. The CDR3: CASSQDLRGPTPSTDTQYF. The CDR3, as DNA: TGCGCCAGCAGCCAAGATCTTCGCGGGCCGACCCCTAGCACAGATACGCAGTATTTT.

This clonotype was detected only a few times. The chain uses TRBV2 and TRBJ2-5, with D perhaps being TRBD1 or TRBD2 (5 bases each). From germline, CDR1 is SNHLY and CDR2 FYNNEI. The germline V and J ends were trimmed by 6 bases and 1 base, with 12 bases remaining between them. The CDR3 is made up of 14 amino acids. The CDR3 protein is CASSPGLSQETQYF. CDR3 DNA: TGTGCCAGCAGCCCGGGGCTGAGCCAAGAGACCCAGTACTTC.

The sample holds a few counts of this clonotype. The chain uses TRBV6-2 or TRBV6-3 and TRBJ2-3; D not certain. CDR3 size: 13 residues. Trimming cost V 2 bases and J 2 bases, with 5 bases left between them. Germline V gene lookup returns CDR1 MNHEY and CDR2 SVGEGT. The CDR3 DNA follows: TGTGCCAGCAGTTACGTGGCCACAGATACGCAGTATTTT. It yields the protein CASSYVATDTQYF.

The chain links TRBV20-1 to TRBJ1-1, with D possibly TRBD1 on 6 matching bases. The CDR3 is made up of 12 amino acids. Germline V gene data show CDR1 as DFQATT and CDR2 as SNEGSKA (reference sequence). Trimming stripped 5 bases from V and 8 bases from J, with 15 bases between. The CDR3, as DNA: TGCAGTGCTCCTAACAGGGAAAAGGAAGCTTTCTTT. Translation: CSAPNREKEAFF.

The chain carries TRBV18 and TRBJ1-3; weak D call: TRBD1 (6 bases). V was trimmed by 3 bases and J by 0 bases, leaving 18 bases between them. Germline V CDR1 and CDR2: KGHSH, LQKENI. The CDR3 runs 18 residues. The CDR3, as DNA: TGTGCCAGCTCACCGGGGGACGGGGGCCCGTTCTCTGGAAACACCATATATTTT. Translation gives CASSPGDGGPFSGNTIYF.

This clonotype was counted at least ten times. The chain couples TRBV28 to TRBJ2-1; TRBD2 matches at 7 bases. The CDR3 contains 16 residues. V shed 7 bases and J 1 base; nucleotides not matched to a gene: 10. Germline V CDR1 and CDR2: MDHEN, SYDVKM. The CDR3 DNA reads TGTGCCAGCACCAAAGGGGCTAGCGGATCCTACAATGAGCAGTTCTTC. Its translation: CASTKGASGSYNEQFF.

On this clonotype: A much larger clonotype is one base distant, so this may be a read error. V gene TRBV20-1 combines with J gene TRBJ2-5; D call uncertain. CDR3 size: 12 residues. V dropped 4 bases and J dropped 5 bases, with 11 bases sitting between them. Germline V gives CDR1 DFQATT, CDR2 SNEGSKA (reference sequence). CDR3 sequence reads: CSAIDAGETQYF. The CDR3 DNA sequence: TGCAGTGCTATCGACGCCGGCGAGACCCAGTACTTC.

This clonotype was picked up many times. The chain employs TRBV29-1 and TRBJ1-1; D is perhaps TRBD1 (6 bases). Germline V gene data show CDR1 as SQVTM and CDR2 as ANQGSEA. This CDR3 is 11 amino acids long. CDR3 amino acids: CLDSVNTEAFF. CDR3 DNA sequence: TGCCTGGACAGCGTGAACACTGAAGCTTTCTTT.

The chain recombines TRBV7-2 with TRBJ2-7; the match to TRBD1 covers 7 bases. CDR3 length: 15 amino acids. Looked up from germline, CDR1 is SGHTA and CDR2 is FQGNSA. The ends lost 5 bases at V and 1 base at J; junction bases unmatched: 8. In nucleotides, the CDR3 is TGTGCCAGCAGCACAAGGACAGGCCCTTCCTACGAGCAGTACTTC. It translates to CASSTRTGPSYEQYF.

Judged by abundance, this clonotype is medium-sized. The chain has TRBV29-1 and TRBJ2-1, with 7 bases aligning to TRBD1. V shed 0 bases and J 4 bases; nucleotides not matched to a gene: 9. The CDR3 totals 16 residues. Germline assignment: CDR1 SQVTM and CDR2 ANQGSEA. CDR3 in DNA: TGCAGCGTTGAAGATCGTATGTACAGGGGTTACAATGAGCAGTTCTTC. It translates to CSVEDRMYRGYNEQFF.

This clonotype was observed a few times. The CDR3 loop is CASSEQGLTNEKLFF. For the CDR3, the DNA is TGTGCCAGCAGTGAACAGGGACTTACTAATGAAAAACTGTTTTTT. The chain combines TRBV2 with TRBJ1-4; D possibly corresponds to TRBD1 (5 bases). The ends were cut back, 2 bases at V and 2 bases at J, with 9 bases in the middle. Germline V gene sequence: CDR1 SNHLY, CDR2 FYNNEI. The CDR3 loop spans 15 amino acids. Using reference TRBV2 and TRBJ1-4 for the parts outside the CDR3, the full variable domain is EPEVTQTPSHQVTQMGQEVILRCVPISNHLYFYWYRQILGQKVEFLVSFYNNEISEKSEIFDDQFSVERPDGSNFTLKIRSTKLEDSAMYFCASSEQGLTNEKLFFGSGTQLSVL.

The gene calls are TRBV18 and TRBJ1-4; D remains unclear. There are 16 residues in the CDR3. Trimming shortened V by 8 bases and J by 3 bases, and 19 bases separated the two germline ends. Germline CDR1 KGHSH, CDR2 LQKENI. The CDR3 bases are TGTGCCAGCGCCGGATCCTGGGGAGAGGCTAATGAAAAACTGTTTTTT. Its translation is CASAGSWGEANEKLFF.

As concerns this clonotype: One junction end disagrees with the germline gene, perhaps due to a read error. The chain recombines TRBV3-1 with TRBJ2-3, with a tentative D call TRBD2 (6 bases). Germline V lookup: CDR1 LGHDT, CDR2 YNNKEL (reference sequence). This CDR3 spans 13 amino acids. The CDR3 region has the DNA TGTGCCAGCAGCCAAGATGGAGCGGGTCAAGTCATTTTT. It translates to CASSQDGAGQVIF.

This clonotype appeared many times. The J gene is TRBJ2-7, the V gene TRBV7-9, with 9 bases identical to TRBD1. Per the germline V gene, CDR1 is SEHNR and CDR2 is FQNEAQ (reference sequence). This CDR3 is 12 amino acids long. V trimming: 11 bases; J trimming: 4 bases; junction bases outside the gene matches: 6. In DNA form, the CDR3 reads TGTGCCGGGGGACAGGGCGGGTACGAGCAGTACTTC. Protein: CAGGQGGYEQYF.

J is TRBJ2-1 and V is TRBV24-1; a possible D gene is TRBD1 (5 bases). The CDR3 runs to 15 residues. The V gene's germline CDR1 is KGHDR and CDR2 SFDVKD. The V end was cut by 5 bases, the J end by 10 bases, with 20 bases between. CDR3 sequence: CATSVTGPRSGEQFF. The CDR3 DNA sequence: TGTGCCACCAGTGTAACAGGCCCACGATCAGGGGAGCAGTTCTTC.

This clonotype was recorded at least ten times. V and J are TRBV4-3 and TRBJ2-7, with 9 bases that match TRBD1. Looked up from germline, CDR1 is LGHNA and CDR2 is YSLEER. V dropped 1 base and J dropped 1; count of bases not matched to a gene: 8. The CDR3 loop spans 17 amino acids. CDR3 in DNA: TGCGCCAGCAGCCAAGGTTTTTTGGGACAGGGTTCCTACGAGCAGTACTTC. As protein: CASSQGFLGQGSYEQYF.

This clonotype was counted between two and nine times. The V and J genes are TRBV11-1 and TRBJ2-7; tentatively, D is TRBD1 or TRBD2 (5 bases each). CDR1 and CDR2 from the germline V gene are SGHAT and FQDESV (reference sequence). V was shortened by 6 bases and J by 2 bases, with 17 bases between the two germline ends. CDR3 length: 15 amino acids. CDR3 residues: CASSRGHEGPYEQYF. DNA of the CDR3: TGTGCCAGCAGTCGAGGCCATGAGGGGCCCTACGAGCAGTACTTC. The whole variable domain, filled in from reference TRBV11-1 and TRBJ2-7, reads EAEVAQSPRYKITEKSQAVAFWCDPISGHATLYWYRQILGQGPELLVQFQDESVVDDSQLPKDRFSAERLKGVDSTLKIQPAELGDSAMYLCASSRGHEGPYEQYFGPGTRLTVT.

The chain uses TRBV12-2 and TRBJ2-3; whether TRBD1, the table's D call, matches the DNA was not checked. The J call may be mistaken, given a closer DNA end match to TRBJ1-5. TRBV12-2 is reported as a pseudogene. CDR3 length: 14 amino acids. In DNA form, the CDR3 reads TGTGCAAGTCACCCCGGGACCTCGCTAGATACGCAGCATTTT. It yields the protein CASHPGTSLDTQHF.

This clonotype was recorded a few times. CDR3 loop: CSAPANTGELFF. CDR3 sequence (DNA): TGCAGTGCTCCCGCTAACACCGGGGAGCTGTTTTTT. The V and J genes are TRBV20-1 and TRBJ2-2; D is undetermined. Per the germline V gene, CDR1 is DFQATT and CDR2 is SNEGSKA (reference sequence). The CDR3 covers 12 residues. With 5 bases removed from V and 2 bases from J, the gap between germline ends came to 6 bases.